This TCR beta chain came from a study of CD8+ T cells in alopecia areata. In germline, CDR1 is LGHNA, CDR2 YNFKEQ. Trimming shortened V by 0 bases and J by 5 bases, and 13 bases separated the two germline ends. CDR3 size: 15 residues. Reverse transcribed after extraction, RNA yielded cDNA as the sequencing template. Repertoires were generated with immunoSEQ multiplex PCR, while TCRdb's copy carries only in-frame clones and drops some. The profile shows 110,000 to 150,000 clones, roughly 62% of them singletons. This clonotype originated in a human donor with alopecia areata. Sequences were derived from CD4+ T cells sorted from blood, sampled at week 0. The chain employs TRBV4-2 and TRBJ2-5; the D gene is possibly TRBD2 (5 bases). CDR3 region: CASSQDEGPGETQYF. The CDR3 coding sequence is TGTGCCAGCAGCCAAGATGAAGGCCCGGGGGAGACCCAGTACTTC.